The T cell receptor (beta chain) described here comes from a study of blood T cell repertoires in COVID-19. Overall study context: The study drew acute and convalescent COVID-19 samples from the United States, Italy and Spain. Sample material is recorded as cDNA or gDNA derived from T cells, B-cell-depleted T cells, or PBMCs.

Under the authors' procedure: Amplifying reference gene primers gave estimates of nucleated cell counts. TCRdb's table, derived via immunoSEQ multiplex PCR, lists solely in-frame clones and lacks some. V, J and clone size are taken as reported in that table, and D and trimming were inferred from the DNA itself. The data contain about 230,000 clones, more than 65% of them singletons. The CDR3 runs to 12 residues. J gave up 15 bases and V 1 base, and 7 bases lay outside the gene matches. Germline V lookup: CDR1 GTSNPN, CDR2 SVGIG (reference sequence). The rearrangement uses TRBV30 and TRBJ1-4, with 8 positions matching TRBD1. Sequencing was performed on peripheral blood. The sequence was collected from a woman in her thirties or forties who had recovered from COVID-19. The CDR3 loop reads CAWSEDRDFVFF. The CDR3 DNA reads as TGTGCCTGGAGTGAGGACAGGGACTTTGTGTTTTTT.